Listed below are T cell receptor beta chains from one sample, sequenced in a study of blood T cell repertoires in COVID-19. Measured with immunoSEQ multiplex PCR; TCRdb has only the in-frame clones, and not every one. The table lists tens of thousands of clones, approximately 87% of them singletons. Sequenced input: peripheral blood. These receptors all stem from a human donor in a cohort sampled during active COVID-19. CDR3s include the opening cysteine and the closing phenylalanine or tryptophan. Fields, in order: clone size, D gene, V gene, J gene, CDR3 protein, CDR3 DNA. The D gene is left open where the match is weak. Clone size is shown for a subset of rows, as once, few, many or a class of expanded clone.

clone_size: .; d_call: .; v_call: TRBV9; j_call: TRBJ1-1; cdr3_aa: CASSGRVSGTEAFF; cdr3_nt: TGTGCCAGCAGCGGCCGGGTGTCGGGCACTGAAGCTTTCTTT
clone_size: .; d_call: TRBD1; v_call: TRBV6-2/TRBV6-3; j_call: TRBJ2-4; cdr3_aa: CASSYGQGAKNIQYF; cdr3_nt: TGTGCCAGCAGTTACGGACAGGGGGCCAAAAACATTCAGTACTTC
clone_size: once; d_call: TRBD1; v_call: TRBV18; j_call: TRBJ2-7; cdr3_aa: CASSSGGSNEQYF; cdr3_nt: TGTGCCAGCTCATCAGGGGGCTCCAACGAGCAGTACTTC
clone_size: medium-sized; d_call: TRBD2; v_call: TRBV6-1; j_call: TRBJ2-3; cdr3_aa: CASSEAPLAADTQYF; cdr3_nt: TGTGCCAGCAGTGAAGCGCCTCTAGCGGCTGATACGCAGTATTTT
clone_size: .; d_call: .; v_call: TRBV2; j_call: TRBJ2-5; cdr3_aa: CASSVEGGGKRETQYF; cdr3_nt: TGTGCCAGCAGTGTGGAGGGCGGGGGCAAAAGGGAGACCCAGTACTTC
clone_size: .; d_call: TRBD1; v_call: TRBV25-1; j_call: TRBJ1-2; cdr3_aa: CASSAGTGRYGYTF; cdr3_nt: TGTGCCAGCAGTGCCGGGACAGGAAGATATGGCTACACCTTC
clone_size: .; d_call: TRBD2; v_call: TRBV6-5; j_call: TRBJ2-3; cdr3_aa: CASLAGVGTDTQYF; cdr3_nt: TGTGCCAGTCTAGCGGGAGTAGGAACAGATACGCAGTATTTT
clone_size: once; d_call: .; v_call: TRBV28; j_call: TRBJ1-3; cdr3_aa: CASIRRGAGNTIYF; cdr3_nt: TGTGCCAGCATCCGGCGGGGAGCTGGAAACACCATATATTTT
clone_size: .; d_call: TRBD2; v_call: TRBV20-1; j_call: TRBJ2-1; cdr3_aa: CSAGASGKEVNEQFF; cdr3_nt: TGCAGTGCTGGTGCCAGCGGGAAAGAGGTCAATGAGCAGTTCTTC
clone_size: .; d_call: .; v_call: TRBV5-6; j_call: TRBJ2-3; cdr3_aa: CASSLLGLSGVTTDTQYF; cdr3_nt: TGTGCCAGCAGCTTGCTCGGACTATCCGGGGTAACCACAGATACGCAGTATTTT
clone_size: .; d_call: TRBD2; v_call: TRBV5-1; j_call: TRBJ2-1; cdr3_aa: CASRTTSGEYNEQFF; cdr3_nt: TGCGCCAGTAGAACAACTAGCGGGGAGTACAATGAGCAGTTCTTC
clone_size: .; d_call: TRBD1; v_call: TRBV11-2; j_call: TRBJ1-2; cdr3_aa: CASSRIGGTGSLYYGYTF; cdr3_nt: TGTGCCAGCAGCCGAATCGGTGGGACAGGGTCCCTATACTATGGCTACACCTTC
clone_size: .; d_call: .; v_call: TRBV30; j_call: TRBJ2-1; cdr3_aa: CAGNRRLTDEQFF; cdr3_nt: TGTGCCGGGAATAGGAGATTGACCGATGAGCAGTTCTTC
clone_size: .; d_call: TRBD2; v_call: TRBV18; j_call: TRBJ2-5; cdr3_aa: CASSPPVLAGIETQYF; cdr3_nt: TGTGCCAGCTCACCTCCTGTGCTAGCGGGAATAGAGACCCAGTACTTC
clone_size: .; d_call: TRBD2; v_call: TRBV11-3; j_call: TRBJ2-1; cdr3_aa: CASPPLAGGFTYNEQFF; cdr3_nt: TGTGCCAGCCCCCCCCTAGCGGGAGGGTTCACCTACAATGAGCAGTTCTTC
clone_size: once; d_call: TRBD1; v_call: TRBV30; j_call: TRBJ1-2; cdr3_aa: CAWSPGTGEGYTF; cdr3_nt: TGTGCCTGGTCCCCCGGGACAGGGGAGGGCTACACCTTC
clone_size: .; d_call: .; v_call: TRBV4-2; j_call: TRBJ1-4; cdr3_aa: CASSHPLSNEKLFF; cdr3_nt: TGTGCCAGCAGCCACCCCCTGTCTAATGAAAAACTGTTTTTT
clone_size: .; d_call: .; v_call: TRBV15; j_call: TRBJ2-1; cdr3_aa: CATSRDRGVEQFF; cdr3_nt: TGTGCCACCAGCAGAGACAGGGGGGTTGAGCAGTTCTTC
clone_size: .; d_call: .; v_call: TRBV19; j_call: TRBJ2-2; cdr3_aa: CASSIQGLDTGELFF; cdr3_nt: TGTGCCAGTAGTATCCAGGGTCTAGACACCGGGGAGCTGTTTTTT
clone_size: .; d_call: .; v_call: TRBV3-1/TRBV3-2; j_call: TRBJ1-1; cdr3_aa: CASSQKPAGNTEAFF; cdr3_nt: TGTGCCAGCAGCCAAAAGCCAGCGGGGAACACTGAAGCTTTCTTT